This entry lists 18 T cell receptor beta chains sequenced from one sample in a study of response to subunit inactivated influenza vaccine. Each CDR3 protein gets one entry after TCRdb re-called the RT-PCR reads with MiXCR. This table holds roughly 700,000 distinct CDR3 sequences, 15% to 17% found once. The sequencing used PBMCs from blood, collected about 12 days after vaccination. Source of these receptors: a man aged 50-60 years who received an inactivated influenza vaccine.

The V call is TRBV2, the J call TRBJ2-3; D not certain. V shed 7 bases and J shed 2 bases, with 19 bases lying between them. Germline-derived CDR1 and CDR2 are SNHLY and FYNNEI. The CDR3 runs to 16 residues. This CDR3 is CASKNGHPINTDTQYF. The DNA of the CDR3 is TGTGCCAGCAAGAACGGCCACCCAATCAACACAGATACGCAGTATTTT.

This chain joins TRBV6-2 or TRBV6-3 and TRBJ1-5; D is perhaps TRBD1 (6 bases). This CDR3 region has 15 residues. V gave up 0 bases and J gave up 9 bases, with 15 bases separating them. The germline V gene has CDR1 MNHEY and CDR2 SVGEGT. The CDR3 spells CASSYSATGLAPQHF. CDR3 coding DNA: TGTGCCAGCAGTTACTCGGCCACAGGGTTGGCGCCCCAGCATTTT.

In its sample, this clonotype was seen many times. The gene calls are TRBV5-1 and TRBJ2-1; 7 nucleotides line up with TRBD1. V lost 2 bases to trimming and J lost 1 base; unmatched junction nucleotides: 0. Germline assignment: CDR1 SGHRS and CDR2 YFSETQ. The CDR3 is 14 amino acids. Written as DNA, the CDR3 is TGCGCCAGCAGCTTACAGGGGTCCTACAATGAGCAGTTCTTC. Its translation: CASSLQGSYNEQFF.

Regarding this clonotype: One end of the junction varies from germline; a read error may be responsible. The rearrangement links TRBV7-2 to TRBJ2-7, with TRBD2 identical over 11 bases. The germline CDR1 and CDR2 sequences are SGHTA and FQGNSA. CDR3 length equals 15 residues. The CDR3 is CASSLAGGGAYEQYF. The CDR3 DNA sequence: TGTGCCAGCAGCCTAGCGGGAGGAGGCGCCTACGAGCAGTACTTC.

This clonotype was picked up a small number of times. The V gene is TRBV4-1, the J gene TRBJ1-5, with D unresolved. CDR3 length: 16 amino acids. The V end was cut by 1 base, the J end by 0 bases, with 10 bases between. CDR1 and CDR2 from the germline V gene are MGHRA and YSYEKL. The chain's CDR3 is CASSQGLTNSNQPQHF. CDR3 nucleotides: TGCGCCAGCAGCCAAGGGCTGACAAATAGCAATCAGCCCCAGCATTTT.

The genes are TRBV14 and TRBJ1-2; the D gene is possibly TRBD1 (5 bases). CDR1 is SGHDN, CDR2 FVKESK, per germline. The CDR3 covers 14 residues. The V gene lost 1 base and the J gene lost 6 bases, with 12 bases spanning the gap. The CDR3 region has the DNA TGTGCCAGCAGCCAAGCTTCAGGGTCGGATGGCTACACCTTC. Encoded protein: CASSQASGSDGYTF.

The V call is TRBV19, the J call TRBJ1-1; TRBD1 agrees at 7 bases. V was clipped by 0 bases and J by 0 bases; unmatched bases: 4. Germline CDR1 and CDR2: LNHDA and SQIVND (reference sequence). The CDR3 is made up of 16 amino acids. CDR3 DNA sequence: TGTGCCAGTAGTATAGAGGAGGGGGCGCTGAACACTGAAGCTTTCTTT. Translation gives CASSIEEGALNTEAFF.

The CDR3: CASSYSRVGVATEAFF. CDR3 in DNA: TGTGCCAGCAGTTACTCGAGAGTCGGGGTGGCCACTGAAGCTTTCTTT. V and J are TRBV6-5 and TRBJ1-1; no reliable D call. This CDR3 spans 16 amino acids. CDR1 and CDR2 (germline): MNHEY, SVGAGI. The V gene lost 0 bases and the J gene lost 4 bases, with 15 bases spanning the gap.

About this clonotype: At one boundary the junction diverges from the germline segment, which might be a read error. The chain links TRBV18 to TRBJ2-5; the D is unclear. This CDR3 has 11 amino acids. Germline values: CDR1 KGHSH, CDR2 LQKENI. CDR3 coding DNA: TGTGCCAGCTCACCCAAAGAGACCCACTACTTC. Residues: CASSPKETHYF. Filled out from reference TRBV18 and TRBJ2-5, the complete variable domain reads NAGVMQNPRHLVRRRGQEARLRCSPMKGHSHVYWYRQLPEEGLKFMVYLQKENIIDESGMPKERFSAEFPKEGPSILRIQQVVRGDSAAYFCASSPKETHYFGPGTRLLVL.

This clonotype has only a few counts. The chain has TRBV5-1 and TRBJ1-2, with D tentatively TRBD1 (5 bases). V lost 3 bases and J lost 4, with 19 bases in between. Germline CDR1 and CDR2: SGHRS and YFSETQ. This CDR3 is 16 amino acids long. In nucleotides, the CDR3 is TGCGCCAGCAGCTCACCTGGGGACGGCAATTTCTATGGCTACACCTTC. Protein: CASSSPGDGNFYGYTF.

This clonotype was detected a few times. The genes are TRBV7-2 and TRBJ2-2, with 8 bases aligning to TRBD2. V was clipped by 1 base and J by 4 bases; unmatched bases: 5. Germline lookup yields CDR1 SGHTA and CDR2 FQGNSA. CDR3 length: 16 residues. The CDR3 bases are TGTGCCAGCAGCTTAGGACGGGGGGGCGGCACCGGGGAGCTGTTTTTT. Protein: CASSLGRGGGTGELFF.

There are a few counts of this clonotype. CDR3 sequence reads: CASTETGVSGELFF. Written as DNA, the CDR3 is TGTGCCAGCACCGAGACAGGGGTTAGCGGGGAGCTGTTTTTT. V is TRBV12-3 or TRBV12-4 and J is TRBJ2-2, with 8 positions matching TRBD1. With V trimmed by 7 bases and J by 7 bases, 8 bases remained unmatched. The CDR3 loop spans 14 amino acids.

This chain joins TRBV5-6 and TRBJ1-5; no clear D. The CDR3 consists of 14 residues. Germline V gene lookup returns CDR1 SGHDT and CDR2 YYEEEE. V lost 4 bases and J 9 bases, leaving 17 bases between the germline ends. For the CDR3, the DNA is TGTGCCAGCAGCATCGGACGGCTTGGATCGCCCCAGCATTTT. Amino acid sequence: CASSIGRLGSPQHF.

V gene TRBV5-1 combines with J gene TRBJ2-2; maybe TRBD1 (6 bases). Germline V gives CDR1 SGHRS, CDR2 YFSETQ. CDR3 length: 15 amino acids. V was pared by 5 bases and J by 0 bases, with 11 bases between. The CDR3 DNA sequence: TGCGCCAGCAGTTGGGACAATACGAACACCGGGGAGCTGTTTTTT. Its translation: CASSWDNTNTGELFF.

In this sample, this clonotype turned up a few times. V usage is TRBV20-1 and J usage is TRBJ2-7; 11 nucleotides line up with TRBD1. Germline values: CDR1 DFQATT, CDR2 SNEGSKA (reference sequence). The CDR3 spans 15 residues. The V and J ends lost 0 bases and 3 bases, in that order; junction bases with no gene match: 4. The CDR3 nucleotides read TGCAGTGCTAGAGATCTGGGACAGGGGGGCTACGAGCAGTACTTC. This gives the protein CSARDLGQGGYEQYF.

This sequence joins TRBV12-3 or TRBV12-4 and TRBJ2-3, with D perhaps matching TRBD2 (5 bases). The CDR3 is made up of 15 amino acids. The V end was cut by 5 bases, the J end by 4 bases, with 16 bases between. The CDR3 DNA follows: TGTGCCAGCAGTCGATTCGCTAGCCCCCCAGATACGCAGTATTTT. It specifies CASSRFASPPDTQYF.

The gene calls are TRBV5-1 and TRBJ1-2; D ambiguous. The V end lost 3 bases, the J end lost 2 bases, and 14 bases lay between the germline ends. Germline V lookup: CDR1 SGHRS, CDR2 YFSETQ. This CDR3 comprises 15 residues. The CDR3 here is CASSWGVGENYGYTF. DNA for the CDR3: TGCGCCAGCAGCTGGGGTGTGGGAGAAAACTATGGCTACACCTTC.

The genes are TRBV20-1 and TRBJ2-7; TRBD2 aligns across 9 bases. The CDR3 covers 15 residues. Losses at the gene ends were 0 bases for V and 3 bases for J; bases not matched to a gene: 6. CDR1 is DFQATT and CDR2 is SNEGSKA in the germline V gene (reference sequence). CDR3 residues: CSAREPLAGYYEQYF. The CDR3 region has the DNA TGCAGTGCTAGAGAACCCCTAGCGGGGTACTACGAGCAGTACTTC.